The clone carrying this T cell receptor (beta chain) appeared many times. Its antigen remains unidentified. The entry originates in a study of CD8 T cells in ankylosing spondylitis. General observations from the study: CD8+ disease-linked clones were present at relatively low frequencies in blood. From matched ankylosing spondylitis synovial fluid, disease-linked clones were reportedly recovered at significantly enriched levels. A TCR beta motif of under 10 highly homologous variants seemed to mark ankylosing spondylitis blood. Previous work reported some of these motif variants in the synovial fluid and blood of reactive arthritis.

The CDR3 is made up of 19 amino acids. Looked up from germline, CDR1 is MDHEN and CDR2 is SYDVKM. Trimming removed 6 bases from V and 0 bases from J, with 24 bases in between. TCRdb called the 5' RACE reads again in MiXCR, with one record for every CDR3 protein. Found here are tens of thousands of distinct CDR3 sequences, around 30% of them singletons; the top ten hold around three fifths. This clonotype was obtained from a male donor with ankylosing spondylitis or in good health (not recorded which). The V call is TRBV28, the J call TRBJ1-3; a weak D match, TRBD1 (5 bases). Material for sequencing was blood, either unsorted or a sorted T cell fraction (not recorded which). The DNA of the CDR3 is TGTGCCAGCAGCACTCCGCCCCCATGGGACGGAAACTCTGGAAACACCATATATTTT. Translation gives CASSTPPPWDGNSGNTIYF. Variable domain in full (rest from reference TRBV28 and TRBJ1-3): DVKVTQSSRYLVKRTGEKVFLECVQDMDHENMFWYRQDPGLGLRLIYFSYDVKMKEKGDIPEGYSVSREKKERFSLILESASTNQTSMYLCASSTPPPWDGNSGNTIYFGEGSWLTVV.